This T cell receptor beta chain derives from a study of follicular helper T cells after annual influenza vaccination. Across the study: Some donors were sampled over the 2013-2014, 2014-2015 and 2015-2016 vaccinations.

Points on this clone: The antigen is not known.

CDR3 size: 14 residues. Germline values: CDR1 SGHTA, CDR2 FQGNSA. V trimming: 5 bases; J trimming: 9 bases; junction bases outside the gene matches: 8. TCRdb's copy holds only in-frame clones and misses some; the assay was immunoSEQ multiplex PCR. The table has over a thousand clones, around 76% seen once. Overall study findings and caveats: ICOS+CD38+ cTfh clonality tracked population frequency, and its change tracked circulating plasmablast change.

The time point is: 2014-2015 season, pre-vaccination. The sequences come from CXCR5+ CD38+ circulating T follicular helper cells from blood, collected on the day of influenza vaccination. Subset indicated: circulating Tfh, non-naive CD4+CXCR5+PD-1+ (ICOS+CD38+ or ICOS-CD38-). This TCR was sampled from an adult who received the influenza vaccine. The V and J genes are TRBV7-2 and TRBJ2-1; 9 bases agree with TRBD1. The CDR3 bases are TGTGCCAGCAGCCCCCGGACAGGGGTAGGTGAGCAGTTCTTC. Residues: CASSPRTGVGEQFF. Drawing the rest from reference TRBV7-2 and TRBJ2-1, the complete variable domain is GAGVSQSPSNKVTEKGKDVELRCDPISGHTALYWYRQSLGQGLEFLIYFQGNSAPDKSGLPSDRFSAERTGGSVSTLTIQRTQQEDSAVYLCASSPRTGVGEQFFGPGTRLTVL.